A single sample is the source of the 19 T cell receptor beta chains below, sequenced in a study of beta chain features in type 1 diabetes. Study results and caveats: Across all four CD4+ subsets, people with type 1 diabetes showed modestly shorter TCRB CDR3s.

These receptors lack a known antigen. As every portion of the isolated RNA was reverse transcribed, the sequencing read expressed TCRB transcripts. Produced via immunoSEQ multiplex PCR; TCRdb's table is partial and in-frame only. The sample holds fewer than 350,000 clones, about 15% seen once. The sequenced sample consisted of naive CD4+ T cells from blood. The receptors originated from a man younger than 35 with type 1 diabetes.

This clone showed up just a few times. One junction end disagrees with the germline gene, perhaps due to a read error. This chain connects TRBV27 to TRBJ2-7; a weak D match, TRBD1 (5 bases). The CDR3 covers 11 residues. Germline CDR1 is MNHEY and CDR2 is SMNVEV (reference sequence). CDR3 DNA: TGTGCCAGCAGTTTCGCAGGGCTTATCCACTTC. It is translated as CASSFAGLIHF.

The rearrangement joins TRBV28 to TRBJ1-1; D gene unclear. V was trimmed by 8 bases and J by 3 bases, leaving 7 bases between them. Germline values: CDR1 MDHEN, CDR2 SYDVKM. The CDR3 loop spans 11 amino acids. The CDR3 protein is CASGSDTEAFF. The CDR3, as DNA: TGTGCCAGCGGGAGCGACACTGAAGCTTTCTTT.

This clone turned up a few times. The chain uses TRBV19 and TRBJ2-3, with D possibly matching TRBD1 (6 bases). Germline V gene data show CDR1 as LNHDA and CDR2 as SQIVND (reference sequence). The CDR3 consists of 14 residues. The V end was cut by 6 bases, the J end by 0 bases, with 10 bases between. CDR3 residues: CASSHRVSTDTQYF. The CDR3 nucleotides are TGTGCCAGTAGCCACAGGGTCAGCACAGATACGCAGTATTTT. The whole variable domain, filled in from reference TRBV19 and TRBJ2-3, reads DGGITQSPKYLFRKEGQNVTLSCEQNLNHDAMYWYRQDPGQGLRLIYYSQIVNDFQKGDIAEGYSVSREKKESFPLTVTSAQKNPTAFYLCASSHRVSTDTQYFGPGTRLTVL.

In this sample, this clone turned up a few times. The V gene is TRBV7-9, the J gene TRBJ2-5, with D possibly being TRBD1 (5 bases). Deletions cut 3 bases from V and 5 bases from J, with 13 bases between. Looked up from germline, CDR1 is SEHNR and CDR2 is FQNEAQ (reference sequence). The CDR3 sequence is 14 residues long. CDR3 sequence: CASSLYRAGETQYF. The CDR3 DNA sequence: TGTGCCAGCAGCTTGTATAGGGCAGGGGAGACCCAGTACTTC.

This chain uses TRBV5-1 with TRBJ2-3, with D perhaps matching TRBD1 (6 bases). Germline CDR1 is SGHRS and CDR2 is YFSETQ. V was pared by 2 bases and J by 2 bases, with 9 bases between. The CDR3 is 14 residues long. The CDR3: CASSFGQNTDTQYF. CDR3 bases: TGCGCCAGCAGCTTTGGACAGAACACAGATACGCAGTATTTT. Full variable domain (missing parts from reference TRBV5-1 and TRBJ2-3): KAGVTQTPRYLIKTRGQQVTLSCSPISGHRSVSWYQQTPGQGLQFLFEYFSETQRNKGNFPGRFSGRQFSNSRSEMNVSTLELGDSALYLCASSFGQNTDTQYFGPGTRLTVL.

This clone was seen only a few times. The V call is TRBV28, the J call TRBJ2-5; D may be TRBD2 (5 bases). The V gene's germline CDR1 is MDHEN and CDR2 SYDVKM. CDR3 length: 14 amino acids. V was trimmed by 1 base and J by 7 bases, leaving 13 bases between them. The CDR3, as DNA: TGTGCCAGCAGTTTATTCGGGGATTCGGGGACCCAGTACTTC. Residues: CASSLFGDSGTQYF. Variable domain in full (rest from reference TRBV28 and TRBJ2-5): DVKVTQSSRYLVKRTGEKVFLECVQDMDHENMFWYRQDPGLGLRLIYFSYDVKMKEKGDIPEGYSVSREKKERFSLILESASTNQTSMYLCASSLFGDSGTQYFGPGTRLLVL.

For this clone: The sample contains more than one DNA sequence encoding this CDR3. The V gene is TRBV7-2, the J gene TRBJ1-4; D is ambiguous. Germline lookup yields CDR1 SGHTA and CDR2 FQGNSA. Trimming removed 5 bases from V and 3 bases from J, with 7 bases in between. This CDR3 is 13 amino acids long. The CDR3 region is CASSRGSNEKLFF. DNA for the CDR3: TGTGCCAGCAGCAGAGGGTCTAATGAAAAACTGTTTTTT.

This clone was counted a few times. The CDR3: CASSVGGETQYF. CDR3 bases: TGTGCCAGCAGCGTGGGGGGAGAGACCCAGTACTTC. The chain combines TRBV7-8 with TRBJ2-5; weak D call: TRBD2 (6 bases). Trimming stripped 5 bases from V and 4 bases from J, with 8 bases between. This CDR3 contains 12 residues. Germline assignment: CDR1 SGHVS and CDR2 FQNEAQ.

CDR3 nucleotide sequence: TGTGCCAGCAGTTTGTCGGGACACAGAACTGGAAACACCATATATTTT. Protein product: CASSLSGHRTGNTIYF. The gene calls are TRBV28 and TRBJ1-3, with TRBD1 as a possible D gene (6 bases). Germline V gene data show CDR1 as MDHEN and CDR2 as SYDVKM. V was shortened by 3 bases and J by 2 bases, with 14 bases between the two germline ends. CDR3 size: 16 residues. The variable domain in full, completed from reference TRBV28 and TRBJ1-3, reads DVKVTQSSRYLVKRTGEKVFLECVQDMDHENMFWYRQDPGLGLRLIYFSYDVKMKEKGDIPEGYSVSREKKERFSLILESASTNQTSMYLCASSLSGHRTGNTIYFGEGSWLTVV.

In the case of this clone: A much larger clone lies one base from this, so it may be a read error. This sequence joins TRBV5-1 and TRBJ2-3; 7 bases fit TRBD1. V was pared by 4 bases and J by 4 bases, with 0 bases of the junction left unmatched. CDR1 and CDR2 from the germline V gene are SGHRS and YFSETQ. The CDR3 has 12 amino acids. The CDR3 DNA follows: TGCGCCAGCAGCCAGGGGGCAGATACGCAGTATTTT. This translates into CASSQGADTQYF. Supplemented by reference TRBV5-1 and TRBJ2-3, the full variable domain reads KAGVTQTPRYLIKTRGQQVTLSCSPISGHRSVSWYQQTPGQGLQFLFEYFSETQRNKGNFPGRFSGRQFSNSRSEMNVSTLELGDSALYLCASSQGADTQYFGPGTRLTVL.

The chain combines TRBV30 with TRBJ1-2; tentative D call: TRBD1 (6 bases). V was shortened by 6 bases and J by 7 bases, with 12 bases between the two germline ends. CDR3 size: 11 residues. In germline, CDR1 is GTSNPN, CDR2 SVGIG (reference sequence). Written as DNA, the CDR3 is TGTGCCTGTCTTGGGGGCCGTGGCTACACCTTC. Residues: CACLGGRGYTF. Combining the CDR3 with reference TRBV30 and TRBJ1-2 gives the whole variable domain SQTIHQWPATLVQPVGSPLSLECTVEGTSNPNLYWYRQAAGRGLQLLFYSVGIGQISSEVPQNLSASRPQDRQFILSSKKLLLSDSGFYLCACLGGRGYTFGSGTRLTVV.

V gene TRBV5-1 combines with J gene TRBJ2-1, with a possible D match to TRBD2 (7 bases). Germline-derived CDR1 and CDR2 are SGHRS and YFSETQ. The ends were cut back, 4 bases at V and 4 bases at J, with 18 bases in the middle. This CDR3 contains 16 residues. The CDR3 nucleotides are TGCGCCAGCAGCAAAGGGGGGGGCGGGTCTTACAATGAGCAGTTCTTC. Encoded protein: CASSKGGGGSYNEQFF. The whole variable domain, remainder taken from reference TRBV5-1 and TRBJ2-1, is KAGVTQTPRYLIKTRGQQVTLSCSPISGHRSVSWYQQTPGQGLQFLFEYFSETQRNKGNFPGRFSGRQFSNSRSEMNVSTLELGDSALYLCASSKGGGGSYNEQFFGPGTRLTVL.

This clone has only a few counts. J is TRBJ2-7 and V is TRBV4-1, with 8 bases aligning to TRBD2. Looked up from germline, CDR1 is MGHRA and CDR2 is YSYEKL. CDR3 length: 15 residues. With V trimmed by 3 bases and J by 3 bases, 7 bases remained unmatched. The CDR3 nucleotides read TGCGCCAGCAGCCACCCTGGCACTAGCGGCTACGAGCAGTACTTC. It translates to CASSHPGTSGYEQYF.

Only a few counts were recorded for this clone. This sample includes further DNA sequences coding for the same CDR3. The gene calls are TRBV2 and TRBJ2-7; D uncertain. V was cut by 6 bases and J by 3 bases, with 9 bases left in between. The germline V gene encodes CDR1 SNHLY and CDR2 FYNNEI. This CDR3 is built from 12 residues. The CDR3 bases are TGTGCCAGCAGCCTGACGGGCTACGAGCAGTACTTC. Translating gives CASSLTGYEQYF.

V usage is TRBV9 and J usage is TRBJ2-3; 10 bases are a match to TRBD2. Trimming at V came to 2 bases and at J to 2 bases, leaving 11 bases not matched to a gene. In germline, CDR1 is SGDLS, CDR2 YYNGEE. The CDR3 extends over 18 amino acids. CDR3: CASSVTLGLAKLTDTQYF. In nucleotides, the CDR3 is TGTGCCAGCAGCGTTACTTTGGGACTAGCGAAACTCACAGATACGCAGTATTTT. The complete variable domain, with remaining parts taken from reference TRBV9 and TRBJ2-3, reads DSGVTQTPKHLITATGQRVTLRCSPRSGDLSVYWYQQSLDQGLQFLIQYYNGEERAKGNILERFSAQQFPDLHSELNLSSLELGDSALYFCASSVTLGLAKLTDTQYFGPGTRLTVL.

This clone appeared a few times. The chain employs TRBV29-1 and TRBJ2-1; D gene uncertain. The CDR3 is 12 amino acids. Germline CDR1 SQVTM, CDR2 ANQGSEA. Trimming left V 1 base short and J 4 bases short, with 5 bases between. As DNA, the CDR3 is TGCAGCGTTGAAGTGACATACAATGAGCAGTTCTTC. Its protein product is CSVEVTYNEQFF.

The V call is TRBV5-4, the J call TRBJ1-6; D perhaps matches TRBD1 (6 bases). V was trimmed by 4 bases and J by 6 bases, leaving 14 bases between them. There are 15 residues in the CDR3. CDR1 and CDR2 (germline): SGHNT, YYREEE (reference sequence). The CDR3, as DNA: TGTGCCAGCAGCATTGGACAGCCTGTTAATTCACCCCTCCACTTT. Its protein product is CASSIGQPVNSPLHF.

The J gene is TRBJ2-7, the V gene TRBV18; 9 positions match TRBD1. The CDR3 has 16 residues. Germline CDR1 reads KGHSH; CDR2 reads LQKENI. V shed 1 base and J 3 bases; nucleotides not matched to a gene: 7. The CDR3 DNA reads TGTGCCAGCTCACCACGACGGACAGGGGAAAGCTACGAGCAGTACTTC. Amino acids: CASSPRRTGESYEQYF.

This rearrangement joins TRBV4-3 to TRBJ1-5, with TRBD1 as a possible D gene (6 bases). The CDR3 is made up of 16 amino acids. CDR1 is LGHNA and CDR2 is YSLEER in the germline V gene. With 0 bases removed from V and 0 bases from J, the gap between germline ends came to 9 bases. The DNA for the CDR3 is TGCGCCAGCAGCCAAGATCGGACAGTTAGCAATCAGCCCCAGCATTTT. Translation: CASSQDRTVSNQPQHF.